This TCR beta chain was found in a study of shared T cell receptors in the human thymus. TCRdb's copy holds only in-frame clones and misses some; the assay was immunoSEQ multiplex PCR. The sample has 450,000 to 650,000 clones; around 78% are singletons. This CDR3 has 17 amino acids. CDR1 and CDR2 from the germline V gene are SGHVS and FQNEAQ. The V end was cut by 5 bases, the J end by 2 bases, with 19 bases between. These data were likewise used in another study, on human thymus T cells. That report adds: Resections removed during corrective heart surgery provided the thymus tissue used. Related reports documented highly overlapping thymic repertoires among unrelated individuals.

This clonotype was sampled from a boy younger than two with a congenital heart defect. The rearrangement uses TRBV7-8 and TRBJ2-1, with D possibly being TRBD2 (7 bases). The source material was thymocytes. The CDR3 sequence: CASSPYEGEGPYNEQFF. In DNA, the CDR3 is TGTGCCAGCAGCCCATACGAGGGGGAGGGCCCCTACAATGAGCAGTTCTTC.